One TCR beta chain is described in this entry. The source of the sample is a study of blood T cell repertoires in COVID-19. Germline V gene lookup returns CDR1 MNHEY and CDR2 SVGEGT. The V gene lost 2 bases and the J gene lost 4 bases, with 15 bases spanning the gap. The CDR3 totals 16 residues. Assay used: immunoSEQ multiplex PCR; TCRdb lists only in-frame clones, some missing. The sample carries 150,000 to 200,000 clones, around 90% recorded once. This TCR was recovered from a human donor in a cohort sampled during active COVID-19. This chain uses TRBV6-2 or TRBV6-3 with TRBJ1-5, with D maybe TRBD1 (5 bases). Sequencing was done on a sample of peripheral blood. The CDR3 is CASSYVRTGLNQPQHF. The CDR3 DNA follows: TGTGCCAGCAGTTACGTTCGCACAGGTCTGAATCAGCCCCAGCATTTT.